Listed below are T cell receptor beta chains from one sample, sequenced in a study of Ad26.COV2.S vaccination and SARS-CoV-2 variants. Clones were read by immunoSEQ multiplex PCR, and TCRdb kept only the in-frame ones, dropping some. The table includes some 460,000 clones, 80% to 90% detected once. Sequencing used peripheral blood, obtained in a trial of Ad26.COV2.S vaccine versus placebo. The origin of the receptors is a person aged 18-65 years who received the Ad26.COV2.S COVID-19 vaccine or a placebo. The CDR3 runs from the conserved cysteine through the conserved F or W. The order of the fields is clone size, J gene, D gene, V gene, CDR3 DNA, CDR3 protein. The D gene is left open where the match is weak. Where a row states a size, it is once, few, many or the class of an expanded clone; other rows omit it.

clone_size: .
j_call: TRBJ1-1
d_call: .
v_call: TRBV19
cdr3_nt: TGTGCCAGTAGTATGGGGGAGTGGAACACTGAAGCTTTCTTT
cdr3_aa: CASSMGEWNTEAFF

clone_size: .
j_call: TRBJ2-2
d_call: .
v_call: TRBV7-3
cdr3_nt: TGTGCCAGCAGCCCAAGCTCCACCGGGGAGCTGTTTTTT
cdr3_aa: CASSPSSTGELFF

clone_size: once
j_call: TRBJ2-1
d_call: .
v_call: TRBV11-2
cdr3_nt: TGTGCCAGCAGGTGGGCTGTTTACAATGAGCAGTTCTTC
cdr3_aa: CASRWAVYNEQFF

clone_size: .
j_call: TRBJ2-3
d_call: TRBD2
v_call: TRBV3-1/TRBV3-2
cdr3_nt: TGTGCCAGCAGGGCATACCGAGCGGGAGGAGCAGATACGCAGTATTTT
cdr3_aa: CASRAYRAGGADTQYF

clone_size: .
j_call: TRBJ1-1
d_call: .
v_call: TRBV28
cdr3_nt: TGTGCCAGCAGTTTCCCTTTATACAGGGTAGGGGACACTGAAGCTTTCTTT
cdr3_aa: CASSFPLYRVGDTEAFF

clone_size: .
j_call: TRBJ1-3
d_call: TRBD1
v_call: TRBV4-1
cdr3_nt: TGCGCCAGCAGCCAAGATCGGACAGGGTCCATATATTTT
cdr3_aa: CASSQDRTGSIYF

clone_size: .
j_call: TRBJ2-2
d_call: .
v_call: TRBV5-8
cdr3_nt: TGTGCCAGCAGCTTGGGTTCAGGACAAAACACCGGGGAGCTGTTTTTT
cdr3_aa: CASSLGSGQNTGELFF

clone_size: .
j_call: TRBJ2-5
d_call: .
v_call: TRBV10-1
cdr3_nt: TGCGCCAGCAGTTCGGGCCAGCCAGGCCAAGAGACCCAGTACTTC
cdr3_aa: CASSSGQPGQETQYF

clone_size: .
j_call: TRBJ1-1
d_call: .
v_call: TRBV29-1
cdr3_nt: TGCAGCGTTGAAGGTTTGACGGGCGGGGAAGCTTTCTTT
cdr3_aa: CSVEGLTGGEAFF

clone_size: .
j_call: TRBJ1-2
d_call: .
v_call: TRBV30
cdr3_nt: TGTGCCTGGAGGACAGGAGCCAACTATGGCTACACCTTC
cdr3_aa: CAWRTGANYGYTF

clone_size: .
j_call: TRBJ2-3
d_call: .
v_call: TRBV30
cdr3_nt: TGTGCCTGGATTAGGGGGGGGCTAGCGACACCCTCCGCGGATACGCAGTATTTT
cdr3_aa: CAWIRGGLATPSADTQYF

clone_size: .
j_call: TRBJ2-7
d_call: .
v_call: TRBV6-2/TRBV6-3
cdr3_nt: TGTGCCAGCAGTTTGAGGACCTACGAGCAGTACTTC
cdr3_aa: CASSLRTYEQYF

clone_size: .
j_call: TRBJ1-1
d_call: .
v_call: TRBV27
cdr3_nt: TGTGCCAGCAGTTTAGGTGCAGGGGCGATTGAAGCTTTCTTT
cdr3_aa: CASSLGAGAIEAFF

clone_size: .
j_call: TRBJ2-3
d_call: TRBD2
v_call: TRBV5-1
cdr3_nt: TGCGCCAGCAGCTTGGGATTTAGCGGGAGCACAGATACGCAGTATTTT
cdr3_aa: CASSLGFSGSTDTQYF

clone_size: .
j_call: TRBJ1-2
d_call: .
v_call: TRBV12-3/TRBV12-4
cdr3_nt: TGTGCCAGCAGTTTAGAGGGGAATGGCTACACCTTC
cdr3_aa: CASSLEGNGYTF

clone_size: .
j_call: TRBJ2-2
d_call: .
v_call: TRBV11-2
cdr3_nt: TGTGCCAGCAGATTCGGACAGAGCAACACCGGGGAGCTGTTTTTT
cdr3_aa: CASRFGQSNTGELFF

clone_size: .
j_call: TRBJ2-3
d_call: .
v_call: TRBV2
cdr3_nt: TGTGCCAGCAGTGAAGCCACAGATACGCAGTATTTT
cdr3_aa: CASSEATDTQYF

clone_size: .
j_call: TRBJ2-3
d_call: TRBD1
v_call: TRBV5-1
cdr3_nt: TGCGCCAGCAGCTCCAGTACAGGGGGAATAGATACGCAGTATTTT
cdr3_aa: CASSSSTGGIDTQYF

clone_size: .
j_call: TRBJ2-7
d_call: .
v_call: TRBV13
cdr3_nt: TGTGCCAGCAGCTTAGGGTGGGGGGCCTCCTACGAGCAGTACTTC
cdr3_aa: CASSLGWGASYEQYF